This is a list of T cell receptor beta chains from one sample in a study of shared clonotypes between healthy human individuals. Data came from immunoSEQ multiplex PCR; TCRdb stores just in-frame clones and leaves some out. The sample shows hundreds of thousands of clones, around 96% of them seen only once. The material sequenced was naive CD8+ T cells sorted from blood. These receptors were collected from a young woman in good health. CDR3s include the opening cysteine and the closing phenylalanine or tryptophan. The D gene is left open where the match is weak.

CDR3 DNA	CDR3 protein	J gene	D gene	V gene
TGTGCCAGCACCCTCGGGGAGGCCGGGGAGCTGTTTTTT	CASTLGEAGELFF	TRBJ2-2	NA	TRBV6-5
TGTGCCAGCAGCTTGCCAGGAAAAAACATTCAGTACTTC	CASSLPGKNIQYF	TRBJ2-4	NA	TRBV11-2
TGCGCCAGCAGCTTGGGGCCAGAGATGAACACTGAAGCTTTCTTT	CASSLGPEMNTEAFF	TRBJ1-1	NA	TRBV5-1
TGTGCCAGCAGTCCCCGGGAGACGGTCAATCAGCCCCAGCATTTT	CASSPRETVNQPQHF	TRBJ1-5	NA	TRBV27
TGTGCCAGCAGCGGGGACACAGATACGCAGTATTTT	CASSGDTDTQYF	TRBJ2-3	NA	TRBV5-4
TGTGCCAGCAGCGGCGGGGAAGGGGGCCAAGAGACCCAGTACTTC	CASSGGEGGQETQYF	TRBJ2-5	NA	TRBV7-9
TGTGCCAGCAGCTTCCCGGGACAGGGGGCTTACGAGCAGTACTTC	CASSFPGQGAYEQYF	TRBJ2-7	TRBD1	TRBV7-9
TGTGCCAGCACCACCCTGGGGCGGGAGCTGTTTTTT	CASTTLGRELFF	TRBJ2-2	NA	TRBV27
TGCGCCAGCGACGAAGGGACAGGCGTCGTGAACGAGCAGTACTTC	CASDEGTGVVNEQYF	TRBJ2-7	TRBD1	TRBV5-1
TGTGCCAGCAGTCCGCGCGGGGGCCATCGACGCACTGAAGCTTTCTTT	CASSPRGGHRRTEAFF	TRBJ1-1	NA	TRBV27
TGTGCCAGCAGTCCCCAGTCACTGGGGTGGGATTTTAATGAAAAACTGTTTTTT	CASSPQSLGWDFNEKLFF	TRBJ1-4	NA	TRBV28
TGTGCCAGTAGTTACTTTTCGGGGTCCCTGGACAATGAGCAGTTCTTC	CASSYFSGSLDNEQFF	TRBJ2-1	NA	TRBV19
TGTGCCACGTTGGGGGTGACTAGCGGAGGAGAGACGCAGTATTTT	CATLGVTSGGETQYF	TRBJ2-3	TRBD2	TRBV6-6
TGCAGTGCTATGGGGGGGTACGAGCAGTACTTC	CSAMGGYEQYF	TRBJ2-7	TRBD2	TRBV20-1
TGTGCCACCAGCAGAGATTCTCTGGGCTCTGGGGCCAACGTCCTGACTTTC	CATSRDSLGSGANVLTF	TRBJ2-6	NA	TRBV15
TGTGCCAGCAGTGAAGGACTAGCGGCGACCTACGAGCAGTACTTC	CASSEGLAATYEQYF	TRBJ2-7	TRBD2	TRBV2
TGTGCCAGCATTTACCGACAGGGGGCTGATGGCTACACCTTC	CASIYRQGADGYTF	TRBJ1-2	TRBD1	TRBV6-1
TGTGCCAGCAGCCCGCGCCCGGGGACTAGCGGCTACGAGCAGTACTTC	CASSPRPGTSGYEQYF	TRBJ2-7	TRBD2	TRBV9
TGTGCCAGCAGCTTAGTTTCAGGGGACGGCTACACCTTC	CASSLVSGDGYTF	TRBJ1-2	NA	TRBV7-9
TGTGCCAGCACCATAGCGGTCCTTGACGAGGAGCAGTACTTC	CASTIAVLDEEQYF	TRBJ2-7	NA	TRBV6-1
TGTGCCAGCAGCTTCGTCCTGTGGAGCGGCGGGGAGCTGTTTTTT	CASSFVLWSGGELFF	TRBJ2-2	NA	TRBV11-3
TGTGCCAGCAGCCCCGGAGGAGCGGGAGGTCCCGGGGAGCTGTTTTTT	CASSPGGAGGPGELFF	TRBJ2-2	TRBD2	TRBV13
TGTGCCAGCAGCTTATCAGGATCCTGGACTAGCGGGAGTCGGGAGCAGTTCTTC	CASSLSGSWTSGSREQFF	TRBJ2-1	TRBD2	TRBV7-6
TGTGCCAGCAGCGCCGAAGGGACACAAACCTACGAGCAGTACTTC	CASSAEGTQTYEQYF	TRBJ2-7	NA	TRBV9